Listed below are T cell receptor beta chains from one sample, sequenced in a study of T cells in Graves' hyperthyroidism and ophthalmopathy. MiXCR, applied by TCRdb to the multiplex PCR reads, yields one record per CDR3 protein. The repertoire has about 370,000 distinct CDR3 sequences, around 15% of them found once; the top ten carry roughly a fifth. Sample: blood. The origin of the receptors is a woman aged 55-70 years with Graves' ophthalmopathy. Both conserved end residues are part of each CDR3. The order of the fields is D gene, CDR3 length, V gene, J gene, clone size, CDR3 DNA, CDR3 protein. D genes are given only for firm matches. Size tells how often a clone was seen (once, few, many) or the class of an expanded clone, and some rows leave it out.

.	15	TRBV6-2/TRBV6-3	TRBJ2-6	many	TGTGCCAGCAGTCCAACTTCGGGGGGGGCCAACGTCCTGACTTTC	CASSPTSGGANVLTF
TRBD2	15	TRBV7-9	TRBJ2-1	many	TGTGCCAGCAGCTCACTGACTAGCGGGAGCAATGAGCAGTTCTTC	CASSSLTSGSNEQFF
TRBD2	14	TRBV5-4	TRBJ2-7	.	TGTGCCAGCAGCCCGGGGACTAGGGAACACGAGCAGTACTTC	CASSPGTREHEQYF
TRBD2	16	TRBV7-8	TRBJ2-1	.	TGTGCCAGCAGCTTAGCTCTTAGCGGGGAACGCAATGAGCAGTTCTTC	CASSLALSGERNEQFF
.	15	TRBV30	TRBJ2-7	.	TGTGCCGGAAGACAAGTACTGGGACTGCATAACGAGCAGTACTTC	CAGRQVLGLHNEQYF
TRBD2	18	TRBV6-1	TRBJ2-1	many	TGTGCCAGCAGCGTGACGGGAGGGCCTCACTCCTCCTACAATGAGCAGTTCTTC	CASSVTGGPHSSYNEQFF
.	14	TRBV30	TRBJ2-1	many	TGTGCCTGGAGTGATGGCGGGATGCTCAATGAGCAGTTCTTC	CAWSDGGMLNEQFF
.	14	TRBV9	TRBJ2-1	.	TGTGCCAGCAGCGTAGGGGACATTGGCACTGAGCAGTTCTTC	CASSVGDIGTEQFF
.	14	TRBV11-2	TRBJ2-1	many	TGTGCCAGCAGCTTAGACTGGCTCTACAATGAGCAGTTCTTC	CASSLDWLYNEQFF
TRBD2	15	TRBV20-1	TRBJ2-3	many	TGCAGTGCTTTCACTAGCGGGAGGGGCACAGATACGCAGTATTTT	CSAFTSGRGTDTQYF
TRBD2	15	TRBV5-1	TRBJ2-1	many	TGCGCCAGCAGCTCACTAGCGGGAGCCTACAATGAGCAGTTCTTC	CASSSLAGAYNEQFF
.	14	TRBV2	TRBJ2-5	.	TGTGCCAGCAGTGTTCGCGGAATAGGAGAGACCCAGTACTTC	CASSVRGIGETQYF
.	15	TRBV18	TRBJ2-7	few	TGTGCCAGCTCACCACCGGCAGGGGAGGTCTACGAGCAGTACTTC	CASSPPAGEVYEQYF
.	11	TRBV28	TRBJ2-7	many	TGTGCCGGGGGCTCGCCCTACGAGCAGTACTTC	CAGGSPYEQYF
.	12	TRBV20-1	TRBJ2-7	many	TGCAGTGCTAGGGATCGGGGTTACGAGCAGTACTTC	CSARDRGYEQYF
.	15	TRBV7-9	TRBJ2-1	.	TGTGCCAGCAGCTTAACGGGACTCCCAGAGGGTGAGCAGTTCTTC	CASSLTGLPEGEQFF
.	16	TRBV19	TRBJ2-3	few	TGTGCCAGTAGTATAGGGGTGTCGGGCAACTTGCCGACGCAGTATTTT	CASSIGVSGNLPTQYF
TRBD1	14	TRBV28	TRBJ2-2	few	TGTGCCAGCGCTCAGGGGGCGCCTACCGGGGAGCTGTTTTTT	CASAQGAPTGELFF
.	15	TRBV3-1	TRBJ1-1	many	TGTGCCAGCAGCCAAGTCCGGGGGGCGAGGGCTGAAGCTTTCTTT	CASSQVRGARAEAFF
TRBD1	15	TRBV6-1	TRBJ1-2	few	TGTGCCAGCAGCAGCACAGGGGGGACGTTATATGGCTACACCTTC	CASSSTGGTLYGYTF
.	13	TRBV4-1	TRBJ2-5	few	TGCGCCAGCAGCCAAGGACAGAGGGAGACCCAGTACTTC	CASSQGQRETQYF
TRBD1	14	TRBV5-1	TRBJ2-2	.	TGCGCCTCCGGACAGGGGGCATCCACCGGGGAGCTGTTTTTT	CASGQGASTGELFF
TRBD2	14	TRBV2	TRBJ2-7	.	TGTGCCACCGCGAAACTAGCGGGGGCCTACGAGCAGTACTTC	CATAKLAGAYEQYF
.	14	TRBV27	TRBJ2-1	many	TGTGCCAGCAGAGCCCTAGCGTCCTACAATGAGCAGTTCTTC	CASRALASYNEQFF
.	14	TRBV5-1	TRBJ2-7	many	TGCGCCAGCCGCCCTACACAGAGCTCCTACGAGCAGTACTTC	CASRPTQSSYEQYF
.	15	TRBV14	TRBJ2-7	few	TGTGCCAGCAGCCCCGCGGGAACCCCGAAGAGGGAGCAGTACTTC	CASSPAGTPKREQYF
.	12	TRBV2	TRBJ1-2	many	TGTGCCAGCAGTGCTGCCCTTCGGGGCTACACCTTC	CASSAALRGYTF
TRBD2	17	TRBV12-3/TRBV12-4	TRBJ2-7	many	TGTGCCAGCAGTGGTACTAGCGGGAGGGAGAAGTCCTACGAGCAGTACTTC	CASSGTSGREKSYEQYF
.	12	TRBV3-1	TRBJ2-3	many	TGTGCCAGCAGCCATGGGGTGGATACGCAGTATTTT	CASSHGVDTQYF
.	15	TRBV19	TRBJ1-1	.	TGTGCCAGTAGCCGGACTTTGGGGTATAACACTGAAGCTTTCTTT	CASSRTLGYNTEAFF
.	16	TRBV10-3	TRBJ2-3	.	TGTGCCATCAGTGAGTCGATGTCCTCTGGCACAGATACGCAGTATTTT	CAISESMSSGTDTQYF
TRBD1	18	TRBV28	TRBJ1-4	.	TGTGCCAGCAGTATGACGGGACAGGGATACACGACTAATGAAAAACTGTTTTTT	CASSMTGQGYTTNEKLFF
TRBD1	14	TRBV5-6	TRBJ2-5	few	TGTGCCAGCAGCTTTCTCGGACAGGGGGAGACCCAGTACTTC	CASSFLGQGETQYF
.	15	TRBV5-1	TRBJ2-3	many	TGCGCCAGCAGCTTATCCTCGGTTAGCACAGATACGCAGTATTTT	CASSLSSVSTDTQYF
TRBD2	15	TRBV11-2	TRBJ2-1	many	TGTGCCAGCAGCCATGGACTAGCGGGGGGCGGTGAGCAGTTCTTC	CASSHGLAGGGEQFF
.	11	TRBV2	TRBJ2-1	many	TGTGCCACCACTAGGGACAATGAGCAGTTCTTC	CATTRDNEQFF
TRBD2	14	TRBV12-3/TRBV12-4	TRBJ2-3	many	TGTGCCAGCAGTCGTAGCGGGAGCCCAGATACGCAGTATTTT	CASSRSGSPDTQYF